A selection of T cell receptor beta chains follows, all from one sample in a study of vaccination and CD4 T cells after COVID-19. Their antigens remain unidentified. Via MiXCR, TCRdb re-called the PCR reads, giving one row per CDR3 protein. The sample contains about 20,000 distinct CDR3 sequences, more than 20% of which appear only once. The sequenced sample consisted of cultured CD4+ T cells from blood. All receptors come from a human donor with COVID-19. Each CDR3 is given with its conserved first and last residue. A D gene is named only where the DNA matches it firmly. Only some rows state a clone size, as once, few, many or a class for expanded clones.

v_gene,d_gene,j_gene,abundance,CDR3aa,CDR3nt
TRBV11-2,-,TRBJ2-2,-,CASSLKGELFF,TGTGCCAGCAGCCTAAAAGGGGAGCTGTTTTTT
TRBV29-1,TRBD1,TRBJ2-7,few,CSVARTGSYEQYF,TGCAGCGTTGCCCGGACAGGGAGTTACGAGCAGTACTTC
TRBV28,TRBD2,TRBJ2-1,few,CASSPTSGGAVGEQFF,TGTGCCAGCAGTCCGACTAGCGGGGGGGCGGTGGGTGAGCAGTTCTTC
TRBV7-8,-,TRBJ1-1,-,CASSFTTGLNTEAFF,TGTGCCAGCAGCTTCACGACAGGCCTGAACACTGAAGCTTTCTTT
TRBV2,TRBD1,TRBJ2-7,few,CASSERTGRQHEQYF,TGTGCCAGCAGTGAACGGACAGGGAGGCAACACGAGCAGTACTTC
TRBV18,TRBD1,TRBJ2-5,few,CASSQRARQGRAQETQYF,TGTGCCAGCTCACAGAGGGCGAGACAGGGAAGGGCCCAAGAGACCCAGTACTTC
TRBV4-3,-,TRBJ2-3,-,CASSLQIGGSDTQYF,TGCGCCAGCAGCCTCCAAATCGGAGGTTCGGATACGCAGTATTTT
TRBV4-1,-,TRBJ1-1,-,CASSPIGAWRRFAFF,TGCGCCAGCAGCCCAATAGGGGCCTGGCGACGTTTCGCTTTCTTC
TRBV10-1,-,TRBJ1-6,few,CASSSGISAPLHF,TGCGCCAGCAGTTCAGGGATTTCAGCACCCCTCCACTTT
TRBV12-3/TRBV12-4,-,TRBJ2-7,-,CASSFLGAAYEQYF,TGTGCCAGCTCTTTCCTTGGGGCGGCCTACGAGCAGTACTTC
TRBV7-2,TRBD1,TRBJ1-5,-,CASSLVGSGGDQPQHF,TGTGCCAGCAGCTTAGTGGGGTCAGGGGGCGATCAGCCCCAGCATTTT
TRBV4-1,-,TRBJ1-5,few,CASSQDAGNSNQPQHF,TGCGCCAGCAGCCAAGATGCAGGTAATAGCAATCAGCCCCAGCATTTT
TRBV2,-,TRBJ2-3,-,CASSDFNTQYF,TGTGCCAGCAGTGATTTCAATACGCAGTATTTT
TRBV20-1,-,TRBJ1-2,-,CSARGGNTGYTF,TGCAGTGCTAGAGGGGGGAATACTGGCTACACCTTC
TRBV6-1,-,TRBJ1-1,medium-sized,CASNDWGQNTEAFF,TGTGCCAGCAATGACTGGGGGCAAAACACTGAAGCTTTCTTT
TRBV7-2,TRBD1,TRBJ1-3,-,CASSLGAGGSGNTIYF,TGTGCCAGCAGCTTAGGGGCAGGGGGGTCTGGAAACACCATATATTTT
TRBV10-2,-,TRBJ1-6,few,CASSELYNSPLHF,TGCGCCAGCAGCGAGCTCTATAATTCACCCCTCCACTTT
TRBV5-5,TRBD1,TRBJ2-1,-,CASSPPGQGSREQFF,TGTGCCAGCAGCCCACCGGGACAGGGTTCCCGTGAGCAGTTCTTC
TRBV14,TRBD2,TRBJ2-1,-,CASSHYLAGSLNEQFF,TGTGCCAGCAGCCATTATCTAGCGGGATCACTTAATGAGCAGTTCTTC
TRBV27,-,TRBJ2-5,few,CASSLFGQLQETQYF,TGTGCCAGCAGTTTATTTGGGCAGCTCCAAGAGACCCAGTACTTC
TRBV11-2,-,TRBJ1-2,few,CASPHQNGYTF,TGTGCCAGCCCGCATCAGAATGGCTACACCTTC
TRBV12-3/TRBV12-4,TRBD1,TRBJ2-5,-,CASSFRGTETQYF,TGTGCCAGCAGTTTCAGGGGGACCGAGACCCAGTACTTC
TRBV28,-,TRBJ1-4,-,CVTQRATNEKLFF,TGTGTCACACAGAGGGCAACTAATGAAAAACTGTTTTTT
TRBV6-1,-,TRBJ1-1,few,CASSVDLLNRLEAFF,TGTGCCAGCAGTGTAGACCTACTGAACAGGCTTGAAGCTTTCTTT
TRBV6-2/TRBV6-3,-,TRBJ2-5,-,CASTGPGAGIWETQYF,TGTGCCAGCACCGGACCTGGGGCGGGGATATGGGAGACCCAGTACTTC
TRBV19,TRBD1,TRBJ1-3,-,CASSILGQNAPTIYF,TGTGCCAGTAGTATTTTGGGACAGAATGCCCCCACCATATATTTT
TRBV25-1,-,TRBJ2-5,-,CASSDRLGTIETQYF,TGTGCCAGCAGTGACCGACTAGGGACAATCGAGACCCAGTACTTC
TRBV28,-,TRBJ2-5,-,CASSQGRTIQETQYF,TGTGCCAGCAGTCAGGGACGGACTATCCAAGAGACCCAGTACTTC
TRBV20-1,-,TRBJ2-5,few,CSARLLERLQTQYF,TGCAGTGCTAGGCTCCTCGAAAGATTGCAGACCCAGTACTTC
TRBV7-7,-,TRBJ2-1,-,CASSSRAGQPWSEQFF,TGTGCTAGCAGCTCCCGCGCGGGACAGCCCTGGTCTGAGCAGTTCTTC
TRBV5-5,-,TRBJ1-6,once,CASSFSRAPWLVNSPLHF,TGTGCCAGCAGCTTCAGCAGAGCGCCGTGGCTTGTTAATTCACCCCTCCACTTT
TRBV6-1,-,TRBJ1-1,-,CASSRGGGKGTEAFF,TGTGCCAGCAGTAGGGGGGGGGGCAAGGGCACTGAAGCTTTCTTT
TRBV27,-,TRBJ1-4,-,CASSLRHPPGEKLFF,TGTGCCAGCAGTTTAAGGCACCCGCCCGGGGAAAAACTGTTTTTT
TRBV5-6,-,TRBJ1-2,few,CASSADGNYGYTF,TGTGCCAGCAGCGCAGACGGAAACTATGGCTACACCTTC
TRBV12-3/TRBV12-4,-,TRBJ1-2,few,CASSLRQIYGYTF,TGTGCCAGCAGTTTACGGCAGATCTATGGCTACACCTTC
TRBV11-2,-,TRBJ2-7,few,CASSLERLSYEQYF,TGTGCCAGCAGCTTAGAAAGATTGTCCTACGAGCAGTACTTC
TRBV2,-,TRBJ2-1,-,CASSNRLDNEQFF,TGTGCCAGCAGCAACAGGTTAGACAATGAGCAGTTCTTC
TRBV19,TRBD2,TRBJ2-2,few,CASSIGVAGANTGELFF,TGTGCCAGTAGTATTGGTGTAGCGGGGGCAAACACCGGGGAGCTGTTTTTT
TRBV7-8,-,TRBJ2-5,-,CAGSLAGTPETQYF,TGTGCCGGCAGCTTAGCCGGGACTCCAGAGACCCAGTACTTC
TRBV30,-,TRBJ1-6,medium-sized,CAWTGTEYSPLHF,TGTGCCTGGACGGGGACTGAGTATTCACCCCTCCACTTT
TRBV6-1,TRBD1,TRBJ1-5,few,CATRDSLNQPQHF,TGTGCCACCCGGGACAGCCTAAATCAGCCCCAGCATTTT
TRBV7-2,-,TRBJ1-4,-,CASRPTFATNEKLFF,TGTGCCAGCAGACCAACCTTTGCAACTAATGAAAAACTGTTTTTT
TRBV7-3,-,TRBJ2-3,few,CASSFSPDTDTQYF,TGTGCCAGCAGCTTTTCCCCTGACACAGATACGCAGTATTTT
TRBV6-5,-,TRBJ2-7,-,CASSWGDSYEQYF,TGTGCCAGCAGTTGGGGGGACTCCTACGAGCAGTACTTC
TRBV7-2,-,TRBJ1-6,few,CASSFRTQTGYSPLHF,TGTGCCAGCAGCTTTAGGACTCAAACGGGGTATTCACCCCTCCACTTT
TRBV7-8,-,TRBJ2-1,medium-sized,CASSFIRGQSSYNEQFF,TGTGCCAGCAGCTTTATACGAGGCCAGAGCTCCTACAATGAGCAGTTCTTC
TRBV5-6,-,TRBJ2-5,once,CASSLTPGVETQYF,TGTGCCAGCAGCTTGACCCCGGGAGTGGAGACCCAGTACTTC
TRBV2,TRBD2,TRBJ2-1,few,CASRRLAGGGVEQFF,TGTGCCAGCAGGAGGCTAGCGGGGGGAGGCGTTGAGCAGTTCTTC
TRBV7-9,TRBD1,TRBJ1-5,-,CASSSQTGKSNQPQHF,TGTGCCAGCAGCTCCCAGACAGGGAAAAGCAATCAGCCCCAGCATTTT
TRBV3-1,-,TRBJ1-1,once,CASSQSRGGTEAFF,TGTGCCAGCAGCCAATCCCGGGGAGGCACTGAAGCTTTCTTT
TRBV7-2,-,TRBJ2-1,-,CASRAQKSSYNEQFF,TGTGCCAGCAGGGCCCAAAAAAGCTCCTACAATGAGCAGTTCTTC
TRBV9,-,TRBJ2-5,-,CASSAQGGQETQYF,TGTGCCAGCAGCGCCCAGGGGGGCCAAGAGACCCAGTACTTC
TRBV6-1,-,TRBJ1-6,-,CASSPPVRSPLHF,TGTGCCAGCAGTCCACCGGTTCGTTCACCCCTCCACTTT
TRBV7-2,-,TRBJ1-2,-,CASSLDFNYGYTF,TGTGCCAGCAGCTTAGACTTTAACTATGGCTACACCTTC
TRBV7-2,TRBD1,TRBJ1-4,-,CASSSDRGLEKLFF,TGTGCCAGCAGCTCCGACAGGGGTTTGGAAAAACTGTTTTTT
TRBV7-6,TRBD1,TRBJ2-7,-,CASSRAGQGAYEQYF,TGTGCCAGCAGCCGCGCGGGACAGGGGGCCTACGAGCAGTACTTC
TRBV28,-,TRBJ1-3,-,CASSRSRNSGNTIYF,TGTGCCAGCAGTAGGTCTCGTAACTCTGGAAACACCATATATTTT